One sample yielded the 17 T cell receptor beta chains listed below, sequenced in a study of blood T cells in healthy people across ages. For the second PCR, which ran for about 6 to 12 cycles, a sample-barcoded 5' primer and a J-beta primer mix were used. Each CDR3 protein is one row after TCRdb ran MiXCR on the 5' RACE reads. The data show roughly 800,000 distinct CDR3 sequences, approximately 25% seen once. This same sample was also part of a study on T cells of mothers and their children.

The sequencing sample was made of blood. The source of these receptors is a boy between 10 and 17 years old in good health.

There are many counts of this clonotype. The V call is TRBV12-3 or TRBV12-4, the J call TRBJ2-3, with unresolved D. CDR3 length: 13 amino acids. Trimming stripped 4 bases from V and 2 bases from J, with 7 bases between. The CDR3 DNA follows: TGTGCCAGCAGTTCGACCTACACAGATACGCAGTATTTT. Translating gives CASSSTYTDTQYF.

This clonotype was counted between two and nine times. CDR3 sequence (DNA): TGTGCCAGCAGCCTGTTTTGGACTGGAAACACCATATATTTT. Its protein is CASSLFWTGNTIYF. The chain links TRBV11-2 to TRBJ1-3; D gene uncertain. The V gene lost 5 bases and the J gene lost 2 bases, with 10 bases spanning the gap. This CDR3 spans 14 amino acids. In germline, CDR1 is SGHAT, CDR2 FQNNGV.

This clonotype has just a few counts. The chain links TRBV7-2 to TRBJ1-1; no reliable D call. CDR1 SGHTA and CDR2 FQGNSA come from the germline V gene. Trimming took off 1 base at V and 3 bases at J, with 6 bases between the two ends. The CDR3 totals 13 residues. CDR3 nucleotides: TGTGCCAGCAGCTTAGAACGGTACACTGAAGCTTTCTTT. Protein sequence: CASSLERYTEAFF.

This clonotype was detected only a few times. This chain joins TRBV2 and TRBJ2-2, with unresolved D. V lost 6 bases and J lost 4, with 9 bases in between. Germline values: CDR1 SNHLY, CDR2 FYNNEI. The CDR3 has 13 amino acids. The CDR3 DNA reads as TGTGCCAGCAGAATCCAAGGCACCGGGGAGCTGTTTTTT. Translation gives CASRIQGTGELFF.

The chain combines TRBV9 with TRBJ2-5; D is undetermined. Germline loops: CDR1 SGDLS, CDR2 YYNGEE. Trimming stripped 3 bases from V and 5 bases from J, with 14 bases between. CDR3 length: 14 residues. This chain's CDR3 is CASSAIAQTETQYF. CDR3 nucleotides: TGTGCCAGCAGCGCCATCGCGCAAACGGAGACCCAGTACTTC.

In its sample, this clonotype was seen a few times. The CDR3 DNA reads TGCAGTGCTAGGCGTGGGACTAGCGGGAGCTTGGAGACCCAGTACTTC. It specifies CSARRGTSGSLETQYF. The chain has TRBV20-1 and TRBJ2-5, with TRBD2 matching over 14 bases. CDR1 DFQATT and CDR2 SNEGSKA come from the germline V gene (reference sequence). Unmatched junction bases numbered 8, after V lost 3 bases and J lost 5 bases. The length of the CDR3 is 16 residues.

This clonotype was counted between two and nine times. V is TRBV20-1 and J is TRBJ2-5, with 10 bases matching TRBD2. The DNA end is a closer match to TRBJ2-1, so the J assignment may be wrong. The CDR3 has 14 residues. In germline, CDR1 is DFQATT, CDR2 SNEGSKA (reference sequence). The DNA of the CDR3 is TGCAGTGCGAGACTAGCGGGCGGTAGGAATGAGCAGTTCTTC. Translation gives CSARLAGGRNEQFF.

This clonotype showed up just a few times. The J gene is TRBJ1-6, the V gene TRBV6-5, with a possible D match to TRBD1 (6 bases). The V and J ends lost 4 bases and 0 bases respectively, with 22 bases between them. The CDR3 extends over 20 amino acids. Germline CDR1 is MNHEY and CDR2 is SVGAGI. CDR3 protein: CASSSPLVGGGSSYNSPLHF. The DNA for the CDR3 is TGTGCCAGCAGTTCCCCTCTGGTGGGAGGGGGTAGCTCCTATAATTCACCCCTCCACTTT.

The chain is built from TRBV3-1 and TRBJ1-6; D is unresolved. CDR1 is LGHDT and CDR2 is YNNKEL in the germline V gene (reference sequence). V gave up 0 bases and J gave up 8 bases, with 5 bases separating them. The CDR3 sequence is 13 residues long. CDR3 region: CASSQDGYSPLHF. CDR3 DNA sequence: TGTGCCAGCAGCCAAGATGGGTATTCACCCCTCCACTTT.

V is TRBV7-3 and J is TRBJ2-7; D possibly matches TRBD1 or TRBD2 (7 bases each). The CDR3 covers 15 residues. Trimming removed 2 bases from V and 3 bases from J, with 14 bases in between. Germline-derived CDR1 and CDR2 are SGHTA and FQGTGA. The DNA of the CDR3 is TGTGCCAGCAGCTTATCAGGGGGGGCCTACTACGAGCAGTACTTC. It codes for CASSLSGGAYYEQYF.

The chain combines TRBV25-1 with TRBJ2-5; no reliable D call. The germline gives CDR1 MGHDK, CDR2 SYGVNS. The CDR3 runs 14 residues. V was cut by 3 bases and J by 1 base, with 9 bases left in between. The CDR3, as DNA: TGTGCCAGCAGTGATAGGCAGCTCCAAGAGACCCAGTACTTC. It codes for CASSDRQLQETQYF.

V gene TRBV12-3 or TRBV12-4 combines with J gene TRBJ1-2, with 8 bases aligning to TRBD1. J lost 2 bases, V lost 1 base, and 9 bases had no gene match. The CDR3 has 17 amino acids. The CDR3, as DNA: TGTGCCAGCAGTTTAGTGCAGGGGGCTGGAAAAAACTATGGCTACACCTTC. Encoded protein: CASSLVQGAGKNYGYTF.

This clonotype has only one observation. The CDR3 protein is CASSSGLAGAEQFF. CDR3 nucleotides: TGTGCCAGCAGCTCGGGACTAGCGGGGGCTGAGCAGTTCTTC. This chain uses TRBV5-6 with TRBJ2-5, with 14 nucleotides matching TRBD2. The J call may be mistaken, given a closer DNA end match to TRBJ2-1. The CDR3 sequence is 14 residues long. Germline values: CDR1 SGHDT, CDR2 YYEEEE.

Comments on this clonotype: A read error may produce the germline difference seen at one junction end. The V and J genes are TRBV9 and TRBJ1-1; no firm D call. This CDR3 comprises 15 residues. Germline V lookup: CDR1 SGDLS, CDR2 YYNGEE. CDR3 sequence: CVSSVVGMMNTEAFF. CDR3 bases: TGTGTCAGCAGCGTAGTGGGGATGATGAACACTGAAGCTTTCTTT.

The rearrangement joins TRBV20-1 to TRBJ2-5; TRBD2 matches at 8 bases. The J call is uncertain, as TRBJ2-7 better fits the DNA end. The CDR3 has 12 residues. Germline lookup yields CDR1 DFQATT and CDR2 SNEGSKA (reference sequence). The CDR3 DNA sequence: TGCAGTGCTTTTAGCGGGGCCTACGAGCAGTACTTC. It translates to CSAFSGAYEQYF.

The CDR3 sequence: CASSLAGLASSQFF. The CDR3 DNA is TGCGCCAGCAGCTTGGCCGGGTTGGCTAGTTCGCAGTTCTTC. The V gene is TRBV5-1, the J gene TRBJ2-5; D is uncertain. The end of the DNA is better explained by TRBJ2-1, so the J call may be wrong. This CDR3 has 14 residues. The germline gives CDR1 SGHRS, CDR2 YFSETQ.

This clonotype was detected only a few times. The V call is TRBV25-1, the J call TRBJ2-3, with TRBD2 as a possible D gene (7 bases). V was trimmed by 9 bases and J by 1 base, leaving 20 bases between them. CDR1 and CDR2 from the germline V gene are MGHDK and SYGVNS. The CDR3 has 16 residues. CDR3 DNA: TGTGCCAGTCAAGAAGGGGGGAGGGGCCGCACAGATACGCAGTATTTT. It translates to CASQEGGRGRTDTQYF.